This T cell receptor (beta chain) was retrieved from a study of CD8 T cells in Susac syndrome. Random hexamers primed reverse transcription of about 0.45 to 1 ug RNA. A single record per CDR3 protein comes from TCRdb applying MiXCR to the immunoSEQ multiplex PCR reads. The sample holds approximately 230,000 distinct CDR3 sequences, about 93% seen once. Material for sequencing was CD4+ T cells from PBMCs. The sequence was obtained from a human donor with multiple sclerosis.

The CDR3 protein is CSASPGGAYGYTF. Here the CDR3 DNA reads TGCAGTGCTAGCCCAGGGGGCGCCTATGGCTACACCTTC. This rearrangement joins TRBV20-1 to TRBJ1-2; 8 positions match TRBD1. With 3 bases clipped from V and 4 bases from J, the junction kept 4 bases outside the gene matches. This CDR3 has 13 residues. CDR1 and CDR2 from the germline V gene are DFQATT and SNEGSKA (reference sequence).